Listed below are T cell receptor beta chains from one sample, sequenced in a study of cytomegalovirus exposure and HLA in healthy donors. Profiling relied on immunoSEQ multiplex PCR, and the TCRdb table lists in-frame clones only, not all of them. The data contain under 200,000 clones, about 68% of them seen just once; the ten biggest clones take up more than 2.5%. Sequenced input: PBMCs. Receptors originate from a female donor in good health and CMV-seronegative. The CDR3 runs from the conserved cysteine through the conserved F or W. The order of the fields is clone size, V gene, J gene, D gene, CDR3 DNA, CDR3 protein. A D gene is named only where the DNA matches it firmly. The size field is filled for only some rows; it gives once, few, many or a size class.

-	TRBV13	TRBJ2-7	-	TGTGCCAGCACCGGGACACTTACCTACGAGCAGTACTTC	CASTGTLTYEQYF
-	TRBV4-3	TRBJ2-3	-	TGCGCCAGCAGTCGGGGGAGTCGCACAGATACGCAGTATTTT	CASSRGSRTDTQYF
-	TRBV19	TRBJ1-2	-	TGTGCCAGTAGTACCCAGACGAGGGTTGGCTACACCTTC	CASSTQTRVGYTF
-	TRBV18	TRBJ2-7	-	TGTGCCAGCTCATGGACAGAACCCACCTACGAGCAGTACTTC	CASSWTEPTYEQYF
-	TRBV7-2	TRBJ2-7	TRBD1	TGTGCCAGCAGCCTCGGACAGGGGGAATTTTACGAGCAGTACTTC	CASSLGQGEFYEQYF
-	TRBV6-6	TRBJ2-7	TRBD1	TGTGCCAGCAGTCTACAGGGGAAGGGCTACGAGCAGTACTTC	CASSLQGKGYEQYF
-	TRBV27	TRBJ1-2	TRBD1	TGTGCCAGCACCGGCGGGACAGGGCCCTACGGCTACACCTTC	CASTGGTGPYGYTF
-	TRBV30	TRBJ2-7	TRBD1	TGTGCCTGGAGTGGCGGGACAGGGGACACCTACGAGCAGTACTTC	CAWSGGTGDTYEQYF
-	TRBV7-2	TRBJ1-3	-	TGTGCCAGCAGCTTCCGACAGGCCTCTGGAAACACCATATATTTT	CASSFRQASGNTIYF
few	TRBV7-2	TRBJ2-7	TRBD1	TGTGCCAGCAGCTACTCAAGGACCGGGACAGGGTTATACGAGCAGTACTTC	CASSYSRTGTGLYEQYF
-	TRBV4-3	TRBJ1-2	TRBD1	TGCGCCAGCAGCCAAACCGGGACAGGGATTAATCCTAACTATGGCTACACCTTC	CASSQTGTGINPNYGYTF
-	TRBV14	TRBJ1-2	-	TGTGCCAGCAGCCCCGGGAACTATGGCTACACCTTC	CASSPGNYGYTF
-	TRBV6-1	TRBJ1-2	-	TGTGCCAGCAGTGAAGAGGTCAGGGTACACTATGGCTACACCTTC	CASSEEVRVHYGYTF
once	TRBV28	TRBJ1-1	-	TGTGCCAGCAGTTCGACTTCGACTGAAGCTTTCTTT	CASSSTSTEAFF
few	TRBV7-9	TRBJ2-7	-	TGTGCCAGCAGCCGTGACACGTTCAACGAGCAGTACTTC	CASSRDTFNEQYF
-	TRBV18	TRBJ2-7	TRBD1	TGTGCCAGCTCACCGGACAGGATTTCCTACGAGCAGTACTTC	CASSPDRISYEQYF
few	TRBV5-6	TRBJ1-3	TRBD1	TGTGCCAGCAGCTTGTCAGGGGGCCCTGGAAACACCATATATTTT	CASSLSGGPGNTIYF
few	TRBV11-3	TRBJ2-2	-	TGTGCCAGCAGCCCAGAACGGGGGTCCGGGGAGCTGTTTTTT	CASSPERGSGELFF
once	TRBV4-3	TRBJ2-1	-	TGCGCCAGCAGCCAAGATAAGAGCTCCTACAATGAGCAGTTCTTC	CASSQDKSSYNEQFF
few	TRBV9	TRBJ2-1	-	TGTGCCAGCAGCCCCGTGGGCCCAGACAATGAGCAGTTCTTC	CASSPVGPDNEQFF
-	TRBV10-2	TRBJ2-1	TRBD2	TGCGCCAGCAGTGGGGGGGGCAATGAGCAGTTCTTC	CASSGGGNEQFF
once	TRBV5-3	TRBJ2-2	-	TGTGCCACCTACCAGAGGGACACCGGGGAGCTGTTTTTT	CATYQRDTGELFF
-	TRBV27	TRBJ2-3	-	TGTGCCAGCAGTTCTTCCGGGGATACGCAGTATTTT	CASSSSGDTQYF
once	TRBV7-3	TRBJ2-5	-	TGTGCCAGCAGCTTAAGTCCCACTGCCCAAGAGACCCAGTACTTC	CASSLSPTAQETQYF
-	TRBV2	TRBJ1-5	-	TGTGCCAGCAGTGAAGGGTTAGGGGGTCATAGCAATCAGCCCCAGCATTTT	CASSEGLGGHSNQPQHF
few	TRBV12-5	TRBJ2-2	-	TGTGCTAGTGGTTTGAACCAACAGGGAATCGGGGAGCTGTTTTTT	CASGLNQQGIGELFF
-	TRBV28	TRBJ2-3	-	TGTGCCAGCAGTTTTGCAGGGACAAACACAGATACGCAGTATTTT	CASSFAGTNTDTQYF
-	TRBV4-2	TRBJ1-1	-	TGTGCCAGCAGCGTAGGGGCGGCCACTGAAGCTTTCTTT	CASSVGAATEAFF
few	TRBV9	TRBJ2-2	-	TGTGCCAGCAGCGCTCCCGCGAACACCGGGGAGCTGTTTTTT	CASSAPANTGELFF
once	TRBV19	TRBJ2-5	TRBD1	TGTGCCAGTAGTAAAGGGACAGTTCTAGAGACCCAGTACTTC	CASSKGTVLETQYF
-	TRBV6-5	TRBJ2-7	TRBD1	TGTGCCAGCAGTCTGCAGGGGGCAAGCGAGCAGTACTTC	CASSLQGASEQYF
few	TRBV4-3	TRBJ2-7	-	TGCGCCAGCAACAACTACTACGAGCAGTACTTC	CASNNYYEQYF
-	TRBV4-3	TRBJ2-1	TRBD2	TGCGCCAGCAGCCTCCTTCTAGCGGGATTTAATGAGCAGTTCTTC	CASSLLLAGFNEQFF
-	TRBV5-1	TRBJ1-4	-	TGCGCCAGCAGCTTAAGGGGCCCCGGCGGTGAAAAACTGTTTTTT	CASSLRGPGGEKLFF
-	TRBV9	TRBJ2-7	-	TGTGCCAGCAGCGTAGCCGCGGGTACTTCCTACGAGCAGTACTTC	CASSVAAGTSYEQYF
-	TRBV4-3	TRBJ2-6	-	TGCGCCAGCAGCCAAGGACTTCTCTCGCCCTCTGGGGCCAACGTCCTGACTTTC	CASSQGLLSPSGANVLTF
-	TRBV19	TRBJ2-1	-	TGTGCCAGTAGTATGGTGGGACCTAGCGTGAGCTCCTACAATGAGCAGTTCTTC	CASSMVGPSVSSYNEQFF
-	TRBV6-1	TRBJ1-2	TRBD1	TGTGCCAGCAGCCCGACAGGGCTCTATGGCTACACCTTC	CASSPTGLYGYTF
-	TRBV9	TRBJ2-5	TRBD1	TGTGCCAGCAGCGAACAGGGGGCCTTGGGGACCCAGTACTTC	CASSEQGALGTQYF
-	TRBV5-1	TRBJ2-3	-	TGCGCCAGCAGCTTGTCGGCGCCCGCGGCAGATACGCAGTATTTT	CASSLSAPAADTQYF
-	TRBV29-1	TRBJ2-1	TRBD2	TGCAGCGTTGATAGGCGGGCGGGAGTCAATGAGCAGTTCTTC	CSVDRRAGVNEQFF
-	TRBV5-8	TRBJ2-7	-	TGTGCCAGCAGCTTCCGGGATTACTACGAGCAGTACTTC	CASSFRDYYEQYF
few	TRBV5-4	TRBJ1-2	TRBD1	TGTGCCAGCAGCTTCACAGGGGGCGGGGGCTACACCTTC	CASSFTGGGGYTF
-	TRBV18	TRBJ1-5	-	TGTGCCAGCTCACTTTCGGGAAATAGCAATCAGCCCCAGCATTTT	CASSLSGNSNQPQHF
-	TRBV29-1	TRBJ2-5	TRBD1	TGCAGCGTTGCGGGACAGCTCTACCAAGAGACCCAGTACTTC	CSVAGQLYQETQYF
-	TRBV6-1	TRBJ1-2	-	TGTGCCAGCAGTAAAGAATCGGGGGGAGATGGCTACACCTTC	CASSKESGGDGYTF
-	TRBV4-2	TRBJ1-5	-	TGTGCCAGCAGCCAAGATCGGGGTCATCAGCCCCAGCATTTT	CASSQDRGHQPQHF
-	TRBV28	TRBJ1-2	-	TGTGCCAGCAGTCTACCACAGGTTCCCAACTATGGCTACACCTTC	CASSLPQVPNYGYTF
once	TRBV9	TRBJ2-6	-	TGTGCCAGCAGCGTCGCAGGAGGCTGGGCCAACGTCCTGACTTTC	CASSVAGGWANVLTF
-	TRBV11-3	TRBJ1-5	TRBD1	TGTGCCAGCAGCCCCGGGACAGGGGAGAGTCAGCCCCAGCATTTT	CASSPGTGESQPQHF
once	TRBV7-9	TRBJ2-3	TRBD1	TGTGCCAGCAGCTTAAGGACAGGGATCTCAGATACGCAGTATTTT	CASSLRTGISDTQYF
once	TRBV4-2	TRBJ1-1	TRBD1	TGTGCCAGCAGCCAAGATGTCCCGTACAGGGGCCTCTATGACACTGAAGCTTTCTTT	CASSQDVPYRGLYDTEAFF